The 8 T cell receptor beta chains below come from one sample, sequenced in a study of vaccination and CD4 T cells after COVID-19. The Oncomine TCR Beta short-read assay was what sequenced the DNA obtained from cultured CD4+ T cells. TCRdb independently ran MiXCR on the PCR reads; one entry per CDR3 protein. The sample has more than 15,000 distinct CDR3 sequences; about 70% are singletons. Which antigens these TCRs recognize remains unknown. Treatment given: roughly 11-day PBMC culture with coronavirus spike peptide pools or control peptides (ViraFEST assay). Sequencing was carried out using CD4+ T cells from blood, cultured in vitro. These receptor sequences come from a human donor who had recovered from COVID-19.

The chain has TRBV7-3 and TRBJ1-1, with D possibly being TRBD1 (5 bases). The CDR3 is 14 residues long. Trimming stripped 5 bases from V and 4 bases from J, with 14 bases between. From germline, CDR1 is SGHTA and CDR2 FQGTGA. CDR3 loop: CASSGQGSSTEAFF. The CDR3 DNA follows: TGTGCCAGCAGCGGCCAGGGCAGTTCCACTGAAGCTTTCTTT.

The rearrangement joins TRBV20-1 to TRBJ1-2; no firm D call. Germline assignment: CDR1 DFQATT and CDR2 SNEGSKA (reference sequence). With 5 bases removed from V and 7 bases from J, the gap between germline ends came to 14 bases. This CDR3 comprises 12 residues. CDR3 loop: CSAVPQASGYTF. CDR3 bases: TGCAGTGCTGTCCCTCAGGCTTCTGGCTACACCTTC.

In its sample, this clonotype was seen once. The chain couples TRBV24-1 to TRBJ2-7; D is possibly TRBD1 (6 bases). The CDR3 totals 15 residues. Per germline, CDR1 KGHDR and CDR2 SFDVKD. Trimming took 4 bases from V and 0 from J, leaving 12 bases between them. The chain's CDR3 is CATSEGGTRSYEQYF. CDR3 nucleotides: TGTGCCACCAGTGAAGGGGGAACACGCTCCTACGAGCAGTACTTC.

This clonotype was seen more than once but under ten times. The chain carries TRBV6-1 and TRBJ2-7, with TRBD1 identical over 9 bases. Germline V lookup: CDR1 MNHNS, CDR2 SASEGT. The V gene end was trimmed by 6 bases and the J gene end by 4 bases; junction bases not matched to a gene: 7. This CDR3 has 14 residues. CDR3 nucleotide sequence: TGTGCCAGCAGCTCCGGGACAGGGTTTTACGAGCAGTACTTC. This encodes CASSSGTGFYEQYF.

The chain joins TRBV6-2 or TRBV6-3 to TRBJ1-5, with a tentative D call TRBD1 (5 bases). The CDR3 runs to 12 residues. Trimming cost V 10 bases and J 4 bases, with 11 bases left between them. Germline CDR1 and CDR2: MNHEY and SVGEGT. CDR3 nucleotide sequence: TGTGCCACCCGGGACCTAAATCAGCCCCAGCATTTT. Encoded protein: CATRDLNQPQHF.

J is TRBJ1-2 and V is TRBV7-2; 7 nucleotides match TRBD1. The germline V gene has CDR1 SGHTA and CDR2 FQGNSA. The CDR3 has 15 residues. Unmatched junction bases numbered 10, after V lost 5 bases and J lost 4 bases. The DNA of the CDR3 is TGTGCCAGCAGCCCCCAGACAGGGTCGAGCTATGGCTACACCTTC. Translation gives CASSPQTGSSYGYTF. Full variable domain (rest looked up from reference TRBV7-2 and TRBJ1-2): GAGVSQSPSNKVTEKGKDVELRCDPISGHTALYWYRQSLGQGLEFLIYFQGNSAPDKSGLPSDRFSAERTGGSVSTLTIQRTQQEDSAVYLCASSPQTGSSYGYTFGSGTRLTVV.

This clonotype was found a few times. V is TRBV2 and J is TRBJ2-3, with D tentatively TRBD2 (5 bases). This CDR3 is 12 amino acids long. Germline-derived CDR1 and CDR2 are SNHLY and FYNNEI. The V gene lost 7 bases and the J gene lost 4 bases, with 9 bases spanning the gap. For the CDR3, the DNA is TGTGCCAGCAAGAGGGAATCAGATACGCAGTATTTT. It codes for CASKRESDTQYF. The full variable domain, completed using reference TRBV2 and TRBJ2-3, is EPEVTQTPSHQVTQMGQEVILRCVPISNHLYFYWYRQILGQKVEFLVSFYNNEISEKSEIFDDQFSVERPDGSNFTLKIRSTKLEDSAMYFCASKRESDTQYFGPGTRLTVL.

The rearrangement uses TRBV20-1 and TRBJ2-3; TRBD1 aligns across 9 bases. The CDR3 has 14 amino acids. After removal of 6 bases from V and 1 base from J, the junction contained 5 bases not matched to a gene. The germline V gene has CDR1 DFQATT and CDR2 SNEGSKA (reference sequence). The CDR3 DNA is TGCAGTGCCCCCGGACAGGGGCGCACAGATACGCAGTATTTT. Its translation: CSAPGQGRTDTQYF.